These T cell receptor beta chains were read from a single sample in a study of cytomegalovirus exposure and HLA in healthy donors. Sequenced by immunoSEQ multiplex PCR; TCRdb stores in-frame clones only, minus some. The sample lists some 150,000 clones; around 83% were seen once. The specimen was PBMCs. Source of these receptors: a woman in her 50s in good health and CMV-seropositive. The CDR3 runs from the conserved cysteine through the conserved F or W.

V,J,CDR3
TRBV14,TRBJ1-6,CASSLRGGGSPLHF
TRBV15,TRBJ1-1,CATSSGTGSVKKAFF
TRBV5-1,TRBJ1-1,CASSPDKLNTEAFF
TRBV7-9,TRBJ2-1,CASSLGVFQIHNEQFF
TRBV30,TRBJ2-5,CAVDYDFGTQYF
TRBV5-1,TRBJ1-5,CASPNQPQHF
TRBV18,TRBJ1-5,CASSPGQGAYSNQPQHF
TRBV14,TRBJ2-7,CASSPGREQYF
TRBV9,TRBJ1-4,CASSPRQGAFNEKLFF
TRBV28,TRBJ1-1,CASADRGFTEAFF
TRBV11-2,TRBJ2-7,CASSLGQGGEQYF
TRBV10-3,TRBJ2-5,CAISDPQDQETQYF
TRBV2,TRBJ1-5,CASSSQGVVNQPQHF
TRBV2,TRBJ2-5,CASTEGQFVGGQETQYF
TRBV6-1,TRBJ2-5,CASSHAGNLETQYF
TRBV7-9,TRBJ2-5,CASSLSGGRETQYF
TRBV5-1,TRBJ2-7,CASSLEGTYEQYF
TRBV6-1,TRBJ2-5,CASSLSGTSMETQYF
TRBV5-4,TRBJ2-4,CASSRGGLLAKNIQYF
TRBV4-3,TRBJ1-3,CASSQDFRTVLNTIYF
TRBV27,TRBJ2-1,CASIGGGDNEQFF
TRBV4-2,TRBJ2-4,CASSQVLAGALIQYF
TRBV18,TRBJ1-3,CASSPAEGDRAAIYF
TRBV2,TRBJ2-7,CASTQGQDYEQYF
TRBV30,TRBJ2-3,CAWSGGPTDTQYF
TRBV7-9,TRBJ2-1,CASSDRLAAYNEQFF
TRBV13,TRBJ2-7,CASSYPGGEQYF
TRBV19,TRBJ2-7,CASSITVPHNGAAIAGVSEQYF
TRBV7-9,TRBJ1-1,CASSLPSRGQGNTEAFF
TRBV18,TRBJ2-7,CASSPLQGDYEQYF
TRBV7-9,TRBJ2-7,CASSLTTGTYGQYF
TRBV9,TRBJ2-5,CASSVGASGGAGETQYF
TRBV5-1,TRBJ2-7,CASSPWGQGYEQYF
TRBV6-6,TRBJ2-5,CASSTGLETQYF
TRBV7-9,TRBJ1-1,CASSLRGTEAFF
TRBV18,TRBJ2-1,CASSPLQGRDEQFF
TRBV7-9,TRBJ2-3,CASRSSTDTQYF
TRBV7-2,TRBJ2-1,CASSLGEAGQFF
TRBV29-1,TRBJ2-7,CSVGRGLGEQYF
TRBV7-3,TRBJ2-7,CASSQQQGNEQYF
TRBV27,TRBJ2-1,CASSLGRDLNNEQFF
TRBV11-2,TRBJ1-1,CASSLGRVMNTEAFF